Following are 3 T cell receptor beta chains from one sample sequenced in a study of cytomegalovirus exposure and HLA in healthy donors. 60 Vbeta and 13 Jbeta primers were used in PCR. Sequencing used immunoSEQ multiplex PCR; TCRdb keeps in-frame clones, though not all of them. Of about 140,000 clones in the sample, roughly 77% were seen once. Sequenced: PBMCs. The source of these receptors is a woman aged 25 to 39 in good health and CMV-seronegative.

The V gene is TRBV7-8, the J gene TRBJ2-7, with a weak D call TRBD2 (6 bases). Trimming took off 1 base at V and 9 bases at J, with 16 bases between the two ends. Germline V gives CDR1 SGHVS, CDR2 FQNEAQ. CDR3 size: 14 residues. The CDR3 DNA sequence: TGTGCCAGCAGCTTAGGCGGGATGGTTGGGTGGCAGTACTTC. Encoded protein: CASSLGGMVGWQYF.

The chain combines TRBV9 with TRBJ1-1; possibly TRBD1 for D (6 bases). The CDR3 totals 15 residues. The germline V gene has CDR1 SGDLS and CDR2 YYNGEE. The V gene lost 0 bases and the J gene lost 4 bases, with 13 bases spanning the gap. CDR3 nucleotide sequence: TGTGCCAGCAGCGTAGAAGCAGGGGTGGGCACTGAAGCTTTCTTT. Amino acids: CASSVEAGVGTEAFF.

V gene TRBV6-1 combines with J gene TRBJ1-1, with a possible D match to TRBD1 (5 bases). V dropped 3 bases and J dropped 2 bases, with 16 bases sitting between them. The CDR3 spans 16 residues. Germline CDR1 is MNHNS and CDR2 is SASEGT. The CDR3 loop is CASSEARFRGNTEAFF. CDR3 sequence (DNA): TGTGCCAGCAGTGAGGCGAGATTTAGGGGCAACACTGAAGCTTTCTTT.